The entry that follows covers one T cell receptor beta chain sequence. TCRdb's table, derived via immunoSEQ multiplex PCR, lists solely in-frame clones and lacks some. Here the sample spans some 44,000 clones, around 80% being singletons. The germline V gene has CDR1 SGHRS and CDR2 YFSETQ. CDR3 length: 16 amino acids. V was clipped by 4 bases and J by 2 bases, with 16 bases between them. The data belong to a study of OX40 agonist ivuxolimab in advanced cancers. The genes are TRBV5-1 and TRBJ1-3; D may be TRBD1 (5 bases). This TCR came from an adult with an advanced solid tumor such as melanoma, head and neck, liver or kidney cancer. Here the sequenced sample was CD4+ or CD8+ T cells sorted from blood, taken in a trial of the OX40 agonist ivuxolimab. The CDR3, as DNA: TGCGCCAGCAGCCCAACAGGAGGGCTCACTGGAAACACCATATATTTT. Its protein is CASSPTGGLTGNTIYF.